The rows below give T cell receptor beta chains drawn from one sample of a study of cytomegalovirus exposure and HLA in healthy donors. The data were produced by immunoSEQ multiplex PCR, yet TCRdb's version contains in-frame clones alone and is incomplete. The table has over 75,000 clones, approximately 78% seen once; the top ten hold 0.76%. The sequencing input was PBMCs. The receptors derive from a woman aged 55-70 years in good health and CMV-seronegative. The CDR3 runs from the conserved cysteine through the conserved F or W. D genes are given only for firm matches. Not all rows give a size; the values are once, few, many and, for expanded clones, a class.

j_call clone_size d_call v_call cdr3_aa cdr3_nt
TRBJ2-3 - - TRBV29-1 CSVGGEGGGTDTQYF TGCAGCGTTGGAGGGGAAGGGGGAGGGACAGATACGCAGTATTTT
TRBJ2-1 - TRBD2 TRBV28 CASSLGSGIDEQFF TGTGCCAGCAGTTTAGGGAGCGGGATTGATGAGCAGTTCTTC
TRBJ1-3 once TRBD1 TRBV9 CASSVGTGAGNTIYF TGTGCCAGCAGCGTAGGGACAGGGGCTGGAAACACCATATATTTT
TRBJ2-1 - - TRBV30 CAWLGGLSYNEQFF TGTGCCTGGCTGGGGGGTCTCTCCTACAATGAGCAGTTCTTC
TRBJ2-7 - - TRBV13 CASSLPSAGTGLEQYF TGTGCCAGCAGCTTACCATCCGCGGGAACTGGGCTCGAGCAGTACTTC
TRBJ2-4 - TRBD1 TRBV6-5 CASSYSSLQGANIQYF TGTGCCAGCAGTTACTCGAGTTTACAGGGGGCAAACATTCAGTACTTC
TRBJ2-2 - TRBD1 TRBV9 CASSVGDSGGAGELFF TGTGCCAGCAGCGTAGGGGACAGTGGCGGTGCCGGGGAGCTGTTTTTT
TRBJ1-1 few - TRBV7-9 CASSLVGTGRNTEAFF TGTGCCAGCAGCTTAGTGGGCACAGGGCGGAACACTGAAGCTTTCTTT
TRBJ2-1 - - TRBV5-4 CASSLIQGFEQFF TGTGCCAGCAGCTTAATTCAGGGGTTTGAGCAGTTCTTC
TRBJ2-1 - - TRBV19 CASSAGLLGEQFF TGTGCCAGTAGTGCCGGACTGCTGGGGGAGCAGTTCTTC
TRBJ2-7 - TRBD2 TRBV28 CASSLLTSGPYEQYF TGTGCCAGCAGTTTATTGACTAGCGGACCTTACGAGCAGTACTTC
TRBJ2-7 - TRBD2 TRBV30 CAWSASGESYEQYF TGTGCCTGGAGTGCCAGCGGGGAATCCTACGAGCAGTACTTC